Presented here are 18 T cell receptor beta chains from one specimen sequenced in a study of shared clonotypes between healthy human individuals. Clones were read by immunoSEQ multiplex PCR, and TCRdb kept only the in-frame ones, dropping some. This sample has approximately 700,000 clones, with 73% found just once. The sample consisted of memory CD4+ T cells sorted from blood. Noted subset: CD45RA-negative fraction. All receptors derive from a woman younger than 45 in good health.

V is TRBV14 and J is TRBJ1-1; 7 bases agree with TRBD1. With 4 bases clipped from V and 1 base from J, the junction kept 15 bases outside the gene matches. In germline, CDR1 is SGHDN, CDR2 FVKESK. The CDR3 is made up of 18 amino acids. This CDR3 reads CASSRLDSPGGRNTEAFF. In nucleotides, the CDR3 is TGTGCCAGCAGCCGACTAGATTCTCCAGGGGGGCGGAACACTGAAGCTTTCTTT.

Note on this clone: This sequence may be a read error, since a much larger clone differs from it by one base. Within the sample, other DNA sequences also encode this same CDR3. V and J are TRBV28 and TRBJ2-3; D unresolved. The CDR3 has 12 residues. Germline V CDR1 and CDR2: MDHEN, SYDVKM. Trimming cost V 6 bases and J 0 bases, with 4 bases left between them. As DNA, the CDR3 is TGTGCCAGCAGCACTAGCACAGATACGCAGTATTTT. It specifies CASSTSTDTQYF.

This clone was observed a single time. This rearrangement joins TRBV28 to TRBJ1-1, with a tentative D call TRBD1 (5 bases). This CDR3 contains 15 residues. Germline values: CDR1 MDHEN, CDR2 SYDVKM. Trimming took off 2 bases at V and 0 bases at J, with 10 bases between the two ends. CDR3: CASSLPGPMNTEAFF. CDR3 sequence (DNA): TGTGCCAGCAGTTTACCAGGGCCGATGAACACTGAAGCTTTCTTT.

The sample holds one count of this clone. The chain is built from TRBV19 and TRBJ1-1, with D unresolved. This CDR3 region has 13 residues. With 6 bases removed from V and 8 bases from J, the gap between germline ends came to 16 bases. Per the germline V gene, CDR1 is LNHDA and CDR2 is SQIVND (reference sequence). CDR3 sequence reads: CASSGTTETEAFF. The DNA of the CDR3 is TGTGCCAGTAGCGGTACGACGGAAACAGAAGCTTTCTTT.

V gene TRBV18 combines with J gene TRBJ2-7; unclear D gene. Trimming shortened V by 4 bases and J by 4 bases, and 11 bases separated the two germline ends. Germline CDR1 is KGHSH and CDR2 is LQKENI. This CDR3 comprises 13 residues. The CDR3 DNA follows: TGTGCCAGCTCACTTAGGTTAGATTACGAGCAGTACTTC. Its protein product is CASSLRLDYEQYF.

The rearrangement joins TRBV29-1 to TRBJ2-2, with 7 bases fitting TRBD1. Germline values: CDR1 SQVTM, CDR2 ANQGSEA. This CDR3 is 14 amino acids long. V was pared by 5 bases and J by 2 bases, with 5 bases of the junction left unmatched. As DNA, the CDR3 is TGCAGCGTTAGGACAGGTGCCAACACCGGGGAGCTGTTTTTT. Protein product: CSVRTGANTGELFF.

This chain links TRBV5-4 with TRBJ2-5; the match to TRBD2 covers 7 bases. This CDR3 contains 16 residues. Germline CDR1 reads SGHNT; CDR2 reads YYREEE (reference sequence). Trimming removed 1 base from V and 4 bases from J; junction bases left unmatched: 10. CDR3 sequence (DNA): TGTGCCAGCAGCTTGAACCTAGCGGAGGCGGTAGAGACCCAGTACTTC. Amino acids: CASSLNLAEAVETQYF. Complete variable domain (other parts from reference TRBV5-4 and TRBJ2-5): ETGVTQSPTHLIKTRGQQVTLRCSSQSGHNTVSWYQQALGQGPQFIFQYYREEENGRGNFPPRFSGLQFPNYSSELNVNALELDDSALYLCASSLNLAEAVETQYFGPGTRLLVL.

The J gene is TRBJ1-3, the V gene TRBV27; no clear D. The germline V gene has CDR1 MNHEY and CDR2 SMNVEV (reference sequence). The V end lost 1 base, the J end lost 0 bases, and 7 bases lay between the germline ends. This CDR3 has 15 residues. The DNA of the CDR3 is TGTGCCAGCAGTTTATTCGGAAACTCTGGAAACACCATATATTTT. As protein: CASSLFGNSGNTIYF.

This chain joins TRBV19 and TRBJ2-1, with TRBD1 identical over 8 bases. The CDR3 runs 15 residues. Germline values: CDR1 LNHDA, CDR2 SQIVND (reference sequence). V shed 10 bases, J shed 2 bases, and the junction held 10 bases outside the gene matches. The DNA for the CDR3 is TGTGCCACCTTACCTCAGGGGGCCACCTACAATGAGCAGTTCTTC. Its translation: CATLPQGATYNEQFF.

The CDR3, as DNA: TGTGCCAGCAGGGAAAACGGGGGGACCCAGTACTTC. Amino acids: CASRENGGTQYF. The V and J genes are TRBV2 and TRBJ2-5; possible D gene TRBD2, 6 bases. Between the trimmed V and J ends, which lost 6 bases and 7 bases, there was a span of 12 bases. Germline loops: CDR1 SNHLY, CDR2 FYNNEI. The CDR3 sequence is 12 residues long.

Worth noting for this clone: This specimen includes other DNA sequences encoding the same CDR3. The rearrangement uses TRBV5-1 and TRBJ2-3, with D uncertain. The CDR3 spans 13 residues. The germline V gene encodes CDR1 SGHRS and CDR2 YFSETQ. The ends were cut back, 4 bases at V and 5 bases at J, with 11 bases in the middle. CDR3 bases: TGCGCCAGCAGCCCGGACGGAAAAGATACGCAGTATTTT. Its protein product is CASSPDGKDTQYF.

The chain combines TRBV19 with TRBJ2-7; 8 bases align to TRBD2. The CDR3 sequence is 15 residues long. Germline CDR1 reads LNHDA; CDR2 reads SQIVND (reference sequence). The V segment lost 2 bases and the J segment 3 bases; nucleotides outside the gene matches: 6. The CDR3 DNA sequence: TGTGCCAGTAGTATATCGAGCGGGAGTGACTACGAGCAGTACTTC. Translating it yields CASSISSGSDYEQYF.

The V and J genes are TRBV11-2 and TRBJ2-5, with D perhaps assigned TRBD1 or TRBD2 (7 bases each). Germline CDR1 is SGHAT and CDR2 is FQNNGV. CDR3 length: 15 residues. V lost 5 bases and J lost 6, with 19 bases in between. The CDR3 here is CASSPREGARQTQYF. CDR3 sequence (DNA): TGTGCCAGCAGCCCAAGGGAGGGGGCGAGACAGACCCAGTACTTC.

The genes are TRBV30 and TRBJ1-4, with 7 bases lining up with TRBD1. This CDR3 is built from 14 residues. Germline assignment: CDR1 GTSNPN and CDR2 SVGIG (reference sequence). The V segment lost 3 bases and the J segment 4 bases; nucleotides outside the gene matches: 5. CDR3 bases: TGTGCCTGGAGATTAGGGACAGTTAATGAAAAACTGTTTTTT. It translates to CAWRLGTVNEKLFF.

V and J are TRBV12-2 and TRBJ2-1; the table's D call, TRBD2, was not checked against the DNA. TRBV12-2 is a recognized pseudogene. This CDR3 contains 17 residues. CDR3 protein: CASRLGYSGSSYNEQFF. The CDR3 nucleotides are TGTGCAAGTCGCTTAGGGTATAGCGGGAGCTCCTACAATGAGCAGTTCTTC.

This chain joins TRBV2 and TRBJ1-1, with D uncertain. This CDR3 contains 14 residues. Trimming pared 3 bases from V and 1 base from J, leaving 9 bases between. Per germline, CDR1 SNHLY and CDR2 FYNNEI. The CDR3 coding sequence is TGTGCCAGCAGTGATGTGCAGGAGAACACTGAAGCTTTCTTT. Translating gives CASSDVQENTEAFF.

This chain uses TRBV28 with TRBJ2-1; D gene ambiguous. V lost 5 bases, J lost 0 bases, and 11 bases lay in between. Germline-derived CDR1 and CDR2 are MDHEN and SYDVKM. This CDR3 is 15 amino acids long. The CDR3 DNA sequence: TGTGCCAGCAGTGCCATAGCCCGCTCCTACAATGAGCAGTTCTTC. Translated, it gives CASSAIARSYNEQFF.

V and J are TRBV30 and TRBJ2-3; weak D call: TRBD2 (5 bases). Germline V gives CDR1 GTSNPN, CDR2 SVGIG (reference sequence). CDR3 size: 13 residues. Trimming left V 0 bases short and J 10 bases short, with 14 bases between. The CDR3 loop is CAWSVGVVRAQYF. Here the CDR3 DNA reads TGTGCCTGGAGTGTTGGGGTAGTGAGGGCGCAGTATTTT. The variable domain in full, with the rest retrieved from reference TRBV30 and TRBJ2-3, is SQTIHQWPATLVQPVGSPLSLECTVEGTSNPNLYWYRQAAGRGLQLLFYSVGIGQISSEVPQNLSASRPQDRQFILSSKKLLLSDSGFYLCAWSVGVVRAQYFGPGTRLTVL.